Listed below are T cell receptor beta chains from one sample, sequenced in a study of neoadjuvant anti-PD-1 for oral cavity cancer. Here immunoSEQ multiplex PCR was the method, and the copy in TCRdb shows in-frame clones only, minus some. Of 16,000 or so clones listed, roughly 69% were seen once; the top ten hold over 2.5%. Sequenced here: PBMCs, sampled before nivolumab (anti-PD-1) treatment. Receptor source: a person aged 40-85 years with oral cavity squamous cell carcinoma. Each CDR3 is given with its conserved first and last residue. D genes are given only for firm matches. Size is stated for part of the rows, as once, few or many counts, or as a class when the clone is expanded.

d_gene	v_gene	abundance	j_gene	CDR3aa
TRBD1	TRBV5-1	-	TRBJ1-2	CASSSGMTDRGLNGYTF
-	TRBV5-4	-	TRBJ2-7	CASSPGSGAGYEQYF
-	TRBV12-5	-	TRBJ2-3	CASGPQAATSTDTQYF
-	TRBV6-6	-	TRBJ2-3	CASSGAGISTDTQYF
-	TRBV6-1	few	TRBJ2-7	CASRTLSLYEQYF
TRBD1	TRBV30	-	TRBJ2-5	CAWSPGGMETQYF
TRBD1	TRBV6-5	-	TRBJ1-6	CASSRDRAVSPLHF
-	TRBV19	-	TRBJ2-7	CASSTSQARVNEQYF
-	TRBV19	once	TRBJ2-3	CASSRVPDTQYF
-	TRBV2	-	TRBJ1-2	CASSEAWASLSYGYTF
-	TRBV6-6	-	TRBJ1-5	CASSLTGGLGQPQHF
TRBD2	TRBV19	-	TRBJ2-5	CASSIPTGTSGREQYF
-	TRBV27	-	TRBJ2-1	CASNPIGNYEQFF
TRBD1	TRBV5-1	once	TRBJ1-4	CASSSQGAANEKLFF
TRBD1	TRBV2	few	TRBJ2-2	CASSLDSGTGAGELFF
TRBD2	TRBV5-1	-	TRBJ2-3	CASSLAGTRWSDTQYF
-	TRBV11-2	large	TRBJ2-1	CASSLTGSSYNEQFF
-	TRBV27	-	TRBJ1-2	CASSSEQGTKNYGYTF
TRBD1	TRBV5-8	few	TRBJ1-5	CASSFLAGGQGAEQPQHF
TRBD2	TRBV29-1	-	TRBJ2-1	CSAWRREGPLDEQFF
TRBD1	TRBV19	few	TRBJ2-7	CASRRDRGSYEQYF
TRBD1	TRBV6-5	-	TRBJ1-1	CASSYSLQGRLYEAFF
-	TRBV4-1	-	TRBJ1-5	CASSQEDRGNQPQHF
-	TRBV9	-	TRBJ2-6	CASSVVGAGANVLTF
-	TRBV7-8	-	TRBJ1-2	CASSLAGGTTLYGYTF
TRBD1	TRBV30	-	TRBJ2-6	CAWSRQGTSGANVLTF
TRBD2	TRBV7-2	-	TRBJ2-5	CASSSGGTQYF
-	TRBV5-1	-	TRBJ2-5	CASSQDTTETQYF
TRBD2	TRBV10-3	-	TRBJ2-3	CAISGGGPGRTTDTQYF